This TCR beta chain was sequenced in a study of cytomegalovirus exposure and HLA in healthy donors. For the study at large: Inside one of the first data releases sat some 93 million unique TCRs taken from HLA-typed donors.

Germline CDR1 and CDR2: LNHDA and SQIVND (reference sequence). This CDR3 contains 14 residues. V lost 3 bases, J lost 4 bases, and 11 bases lay in between. Findings of the study overall: Segments of the TCR beta V type were, in most cases, productive about 87% or about 30% of the time in an earlier analysis. Among donors in an Asian-associated ancestry cluster, a later analysis reportedly found fewer N-insertions than the roughly 680-donor mean. The study listed roughly 150 cytomegalovirus-associated TCR beta chains.

With respect to this clone: As yet, its antigen is unknown.

The PCR was carried out with 60 Vbeta primers and 13 Jbeta primers. Measured with immunoSEQ multiplex PCR; TCRdb has only the in-frame clones, and not every one. The sample data list under 70,000 clones. Material for sequencing was PBMCs. This chain joins TRBV19 and TRBJ2-3; weak D call: TRBD2 (5 bases). This TCR derives from a man aged 50-59 years in good health and CMV-seropositive. The CDR3 nucleotides read TGTGCCAGTAGTATGGTGGGTAGCGCAGATACGCAGTATTTT. This codes for CASSMVGSADTQYF.